The entry that follows covers one T cell receptor beta chain sequence. Data came from immunoSEQ multiplex PCR; TCRdb stores just in-frame clones and leaves some out. The sample lists around 60,000 clones, about 91% occurring once. The sample originates from a study of technical replicates of blood from a few donors. Germline trimming cut 0 bases from V and 2 bases from J; bases unmatched to any gene: 10. Germline CDR1 and CDR2: SGHVS and FNYEAQ. The CDR3 contains 17 residues. The sample was PBMCs. This chain links TRBV7-6 with TRBJ2-7; 7 bases match TRBD2. The receptor comes from a human donor in good health. Some clones in this sample may be carry-over from other donors' samples. In nucleotides, the CDR3 is TGTGCCAGCAGCTTAGCGGGTTGGGAAGCGGGGACCTACGAGCAGTACTTC. It specifies CASSLAGWEAGTYEQYF.